This TCR beta chain came from a study of cytomegalovirus exposure and HLA in healthy donors. Germline V gives CDR1 LNHDA, CDR2 SQIVND (reference sequence). The CDR3 contains 17 residues. The trim removed 3 bases at V and 3 bases at J, leaving 10 bases unmatched. PCR used 60 Vbeta primers and 13 Jbeta primers. TCRdb's copy holds only in-frame clones and misses some; the assay was immunoSEQ multiplex PCR. The table shows over 150,000 clones, with around 68% occurring only once. The receptor comes from a man in his forties or fifties in good health and CMV-seronegative. Source material: PBMCs. This chain links TRBV19 with TRBJ1-3, with 8 bases matching TRBD1. DNA for the CDR3: TGTGCCAGTAGTATGTCCGGTCCAGGGGGCGTTGGAAACACCATATATTTT. Protein sequence: CASSMSGPGGVGNTIYF.